Shown below are 9 T cell receptor beta chains from a single sample sequenced in a study of blood T cell repertoires in COVID-19. Produced via immunoSEQ multiplex PCR; TCRdb's table is partial and in-frame only. The sample gives 200,000 to 250,000 clones, about 80% of which show up once; around 1.9% is in the top ten. Sequenced input: peripheral blood. The receptors originated from an elderly woman with acute or convalescent COVID-19.

With regard to this clone: The sample contains more than one DNA sequence encoding this CDR3. In nucleotides, the CDR3 is TGTGCCAGCAGTCGAGGCACAGATACGCAGTATTTT. Residues: CASSRGTDTQYF. V is TRBV2 and J is TRBJ2-3, with D uncertain. Trimming took 5 bases from V and 1 from J, leaving 4 bases between them. Germline V gene data show CDR1 as SNHLY and CDR2 as FYNNEI. The length of the CDR3 is 12 residues.

Here the CDR3 reads CASSLAGLAGGTDTQYF. In DNA, the CDR3 is TGTGCCAGCAGTTTGGCCGGACTAGCGGGAGGCACAGATACGCAGTATTTT. This chain uses TRBV27 with TRBJ2-3; 13 nucleotides match TRBD2. The CDR3 spans 17 residues. Germline loops: CDR1 MNHEY, CDR2 SMNVEV (reference sequence). V shed 3 bases, J shed 1 base, and the junction held 4 bases outside the gene matches.

The gene calls are TRBV13 and TRBJ2-3, with TRBD2 matching 7 bases. With V trimmed by 5 bases and J by 3 bases, 8 bases remained unmatched. The CDR3 runs to 15 residues. The germline CDR1 and CDR2 sequences are PRHDT and FYEKMQ (reference sequence). CDR3 loop: CASSRLGGSTDTQYF. The CDR3 DNA follows: TGTGCCAGCAGCCGACTCGGGGGGTCGACAGATACGCAGTATTTT.

CDR3 sequence: CASSGTRGLGRSGNTIYF. In DNA, the CDR3 is TGTGCCAGCAGTGGGACTCGAGGGCTGGGTCGGTCTGGAAACACCATATATTTT. The rearrangement uses TRBV6-1 and TRBJ1-3, with D uncertain. The germline V and J ends were trimmed by 4 bases and 1 base, with 20 bases remaining between them. There are 18 residues in the CDR3. Germline values: CDR1 MNHNS, CDR2 SASEGT.

This clone has just a few counts. The chain couples TRBV6-5 to TRBJ2-3; D is possibly TRBD1 (6 bases). V was trimmed by 5 bases and J by 3 bases, leaving 12 bases between them. Germline CDR1 MNHEY, CDR2 SVGAGI. CDR3 length: 14 residues. CDR3 protein: CASSRTGTTDTQYF. The DNA of the CDR3 is TGTGCCAGCAGTCGTACAGGGACGACAGATACGCAGTATTTT.

J is TRBJ1-5 and V is TRBV2; perhaps TRBD1 as D (5 bases). Germline V lookup: CDR1 SNHLY, CDR2 FYNNEI. This CDR3 contains 14 residues. Between the trimmed V and J ends, which lost 11 bases and 0 bases, there was a span of 14 bases. The CDR3 loop is CASKGAISNQPQHF. The DNA of the CDR3 is TGTGCCTCAAAAGGGGCGATTAGCAATCAGCCCCAGCATTTT. The whole variable domain, remainder taken from reference TRBV2 and TRBJ1-5, is EPEVTQTPSHQVTQMGQEVILRCVPISNHLYFYWYRQILGQKVEFLVSFYNNEISEKSEIFDDQFSVERPDGSNFTLKIRSTKLEDSAMYFCASKGAISNQPQHFGDGTRLSIL.

The rearrangement joins TRBV28 to TRBJ1-1; weak D call: TRBD1 (6 bases). CDR1 MDHEN and CDR2 SYDVKM come from the germline V gene. The CDR3 covers 12 residues. The V end lost 2 bases, the J end lost 11 bases, and 12 bases lay between the germline ends. CDR3: CASSLRGAFAFF. The CDR3 DNA sequence: TGTGCCAGCAGTTTACGGGGGGCGTTTGCTTTCTTT.

The chain's CDR3 is CASSPGQGRVREKLFF. The CDR3 DNA reads as TGTGCCAGCAGCCCAGGACAGGGTAGGGTTCGCGAAAAACTGTTTTTT. The chain is built from TRBV5-8 and TRBJ1-4; TRBD1 matches at 8 bases. In germline, CDR1 is SGHTS, CDR2 YDEGEE. This CDR3 has 16 amino acids. V was clipped by 4 bases and J by 8 bases; unmatched bases: 13.

A note on this clone: The limits of the CDR3 on the DNA are not certain, so only TCRdb's listed CDR3 is given. The genes are TRBV21-1 and TRBJ2-1; the table's TRBD2 call for D was not verified on the DNA. TRBV21-1 is an annotated pseudogene. The CDR3 length is 14 residues, termini included. CDR3 sequence reads: CASSKVGSGSWKFF.